This is a list of T cell receptor beta chains from one sample in a study of memory CD4+ T cells and cytomegalovirus serostatus. Using immunoSEQ multiplex PCR, the repertoire was profiled, and TCRdb retains in-frame clones only, with some absent. Of 50,000 to 60,000 clones in the sample, around 83% were seen once. Sequencing input: memory CD4+ T cells from blood. The receptor set was obtained from an adult in good health and CMV-seropositive. Both conserved end residues are part of each CDR3. A D gene is named only where the DNA matches it firmly. Clone sizes are given selectively: once, few, many, or a class where the clone is expanded.

TRBJ1-2	13	-	TRBD1	TRBV18	TGTGCCAGCTCTCCTTCGGACAGGGATGGCTACACCTTC	CASSPSDRDGYTF
TRBJ2-2	14	-	TRBD1	TRBV7-3	TGTGCCAGCAGCTCACAGGGGGCGAACGGGGAGCTGTTTTTT	CASSSQGANGELFF
TRBJ1-1	16	-	-	TRBV5-1	TGCGCCAGCAGCTTGGCCTTCGGGGGCAGAGGTACTGAAGCTTTCTTT	CASSLAFGGRGTEAFF
TRBJ1-2	13	-	-	TRBV7-3	TGTGCCAGCAGCCTCTCGGGATCCTATGGCTACACCTTC	CASSLSGSYGYTF
TRBJ1-1	14	-	-	TRBV7-6	TGTGCCAGCAGCAGATTTCAGGGAGACACTGAAGCTTTCTTT	CASSRFQGDTEAFF
TRBJ1-2	15	-	-	TRBV7-8	TGTGCCAGCAGCTTATCTCCCTTTCTTAACTATGGCTACACCTTC	CASSLSPFLNYGYTF
TRBJ2-1	15	-	-	TRBV11-3	TGTGCCAGCAGCCAATCTTGGGGGGCCAACAATGAGCAGTTCTTC	CASSQSWGANNEQFF
TRBJ1-5	15	-	-	TRBV7-8	TGTGCCAGCAGCTTAGGGGGCACGGGGTTGGAGCCCCAGCATTTT	CASSLGGTGLEPQHF
TRBJ2-5	15	-	TRBD1	TRBV30	TGTGCCCAAGAAGTCTGGGGACAGGGCCAAGAGACCCAGTACTTC	CAQEVWGQGQETQYF
TRBJ1-5	16	-	TRBD1	TRBV5-1	TGCGCCAGCAGCTTTAGATACAGGGGCGGCAATCAGCCCCAGCATTTT	CASSFRYRGGNQPQHF
TRBJ2-5	11	-	-	TRBV29-1	TGCAGCGTTGTTTCTTGGGAGACCCAGTACTTC	CSVVSWETQYF
TRBJ1-2	13	-	TRBD1	TRBV5-1	TGCGCCAGCAGCGAACAGGGGGGCTTTGGCTACACCTTC	CASSEQGGFGYTF
TRBJ1-1	15	-	TRBD1	TRBV4-2	TGTGCCAGCAGCCAAGAGCGGCAGGGGGCGAGGGGCGCTTTCTTT	CASSQERQGARGAFF
TRBJ2-5	16	-	TRBD2	TRBV5-1	TGCGCCAGCAGCCCCAACGGAGCGGGAGTGAGGGAGACCCAGTACTTC	CASSPNGAGVRETQYF
TRBJ1-5	13	-	-	TRBV19	TGTGCCAGTGGTAGACAGCTTAATCAGCCCCAGCATTTT	CASGRQLNQPQHF
TRBJ2-2	12	-	-	TRBV7-2	TGTGCCAGCAGCTTCGGGCCCGGGGAGCTGTTTTTT	CASSFGPGELFF
TRBJ1-3	13	-	-	TRBV18	TGTGCCAGCTCACCTCCGGGACGGAACACCATATATTTT	CASSPPGRNTIYF
TRBJ1-3	12	-	-	TRBV7-8	TGTGCCAGCAGCTCCACTGGAAACACCATATATTTT	CASSSTGNTIYF
TRBJ1-5	15	-	TRBD1	TRBV28	TGTGCCAGCAGTTCTGCCGGGACAGATGATCAGCCCCAGCATTTT	CASSSAGTDDQPQHF
TRBJ2-5	15	-	TRBD2	TRBV5-1	TGCGCCAGCAGCCCCGAGGTAGCGGGGGTAAAGACCCAGTACTTC	CASSPEVAGVKTQYF
TRBJ2-7	16	once	TRBD2	TRBV11-2	TGTGCCAGCAGCTCCGTGGGGGGTAGCGGGACCCACGAGCAGTACTTC	CASSSVGGSGTHEQYF
TRBJ2-6	15	-	-	TRBV18	TGTGCCAGCTCAGCCCAGTTATCTGGGGCCAACGTCCTGACTTTC	CASSAQLSGANVLTF
TRBJ2-1	14	-	-	TRBV7-6	TGTGCCAGCAGCCCGGACAGAGGGATTCGGGAGCAGTTCTTC	CASSPDRGIREQFF
TRBJ1-2	13	-	-	TRBV18	TGTGCCAGCTCACCGAATCCAGGCTATGGCTACACCTTC	CASSPNPGYGYTF
TRBJ1-5	15	-	TRBD1	TRBV19	TGTGCCAGTAGTTTCACAGGGGCTAGCAATCAGCCCCAGCATTTT	CASSFTGASNQPQHF
TRBJ1-1	15	-	-	TRBV28	TGTGCCAGCAACCTAAATCATAGGACTCGCACTGAAGCTTTCTTT	CASNLNHRTRTEAFF
TRBJ2-4	15	-	TRBD2	TRBV7-2	TGTGCCAGCAGCCGGGAGGGACTAGCCAAAAACATTCAGTACTTC	CASSREGLAKNIQYF
TRBJ2-3	13	-	-	TRBV18	TGTGCCAGCTCACCCCAGGGGCCAGATACGCAGTATTTT	CASSPQGPDTQYF
TRBJ1-5	13	-	-	TRBV9	TGTGCCAGCAGCGTATGGGGATGGCAGCCCCAGCATTTT	CASSVWGWQPQHF
TRBJ2-1	12	once	-	TRBV28	TGTGCCAGCAGTCCCGACCGCCATGAGCAGTTCTTC	CASSPDRHEQFF
TRBJ1-6	14	few	-	TRBV7-2	TGTGCCAGCAGCCCCGGGACGGTGAATTCACCCCTCCACTTT	CASSPGTVNSPLHF
TRBJ1-1	13	few	-	TRBV12-5	TGTGCTAGTGGTTTGGGTGAGGACACTGAAGCTTTCTTT	CASGLGEDTEAFF
TRBJ2-1	15	once	TRBD1	TRBV7-2	TGTGCCAGCAGCTTACTCCGGACAGGGGGCAATGAGCAGTTCTTC	CASSLLRTGGNEQFF